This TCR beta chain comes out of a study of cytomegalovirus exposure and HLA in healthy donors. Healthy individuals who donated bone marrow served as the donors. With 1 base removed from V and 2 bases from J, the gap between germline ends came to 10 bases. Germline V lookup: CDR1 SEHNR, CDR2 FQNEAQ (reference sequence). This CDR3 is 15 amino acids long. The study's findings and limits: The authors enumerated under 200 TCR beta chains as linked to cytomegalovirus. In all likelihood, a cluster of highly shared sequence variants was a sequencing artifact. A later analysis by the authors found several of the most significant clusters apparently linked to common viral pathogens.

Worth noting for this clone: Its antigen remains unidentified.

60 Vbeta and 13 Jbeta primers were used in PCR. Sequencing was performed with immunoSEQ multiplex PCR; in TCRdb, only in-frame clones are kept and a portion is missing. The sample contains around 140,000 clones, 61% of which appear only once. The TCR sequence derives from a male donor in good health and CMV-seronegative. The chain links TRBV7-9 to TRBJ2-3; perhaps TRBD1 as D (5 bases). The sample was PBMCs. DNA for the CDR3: TGTGCCAGCAGCTTAGTGGCAGGGAACACAGATACGCAGTATTTT. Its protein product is CASSLVAGNTDTQYF.